The 15 T cell receptor beta chains listed next were all sequenced from one sample in a study of T cells in Graves' hyperthyroidism and ophthalmopathy. RNA transcripts gave rise to amplified TCR beta CDR3 regions. An initial round of RT-PCR targeting the TCR CDR3 relied on the HTBI primer set. TCRdb re-called the multiplex PCR reads through MiXCR, storing one row per CDR3 protein. The repertoire includes more than 350,000 distinct CDR3 sequences, approximately 18% of them detected once, and 30% to 35% sits in the top ten. Material for sequencing was blood. All receptors come from a young woman with Graves' hyperthyroidism that later progressed to Graves' ophthalmopathy.

This clonotype was observed many times. The gene calls are TRBV6-1 and TRBJ2-5; 9 bases align to TRBD2. Unmatched junction bases numbered 12, after V lost 3 bases and J lost 4 bases. Germline V gene data show CDR1 as MNHNS and CDR2 as SASEGT. The CDR3 contains 17 residues. This CDR3 is CASSEWGVAGVGETQYF. In DNA, the CDR3 is TGTGCCAGCAGTGAGTGGGGGGTAGCGGGGGTTGGAGAGACCCAGTACTTC.

This clonotype has only a few counts. The rearrangement uses TRBV6-1 and TRBJ1-6; a weak D match, TRBD1 (6 bases). This CDR3 comprises 17 residues. V lost 5 bases, J lost 1 base, and 15 bases lay in between. CDR1 is MNHNS and CDR2 is SASEGT in the germline V gene. CDR3: CASSNPRGGSYNSPLHF. CDR3 DNA sequence: TGTGCCAGCAGTAACCCCAGGGGTGGGTCCTATAATTCACCCCTCCACTTT.

The table lists this clonotype with many counts. J is TRBJ1-6 and V is TRBV28; 7 nucleotides align to TRBD1. Germline V gene data show CDR1 as MDHEN and CDR2 as SYDVKM. The CDR3 is 14 residues long. Trimming at V came to 10 bases and at J to 6 bases, leaving 9 bases not matched to a gene. CDR3 loop: CATSQGVSNSPLHF. As DNA, the CDR3 is TGTGCCACATCCCAGGGGGTGAGTAATTCACCCCTCCACTTT.

The sample holds many counts of this clonotype. The chain has TRBV19 and TRBJ2-6; the D is unclear. CDR3 length equals 15 residues. Trimming took 3 bases from V and 0 from J, leaving 6 bases between them. The germline V gene has CDR1 LNHDA and CDR2 SQIVND (reference sequence). The CDR3 protein is CASSIGRSGANVLTF. CDR3 nucleotides: TGTGCCAGTAGTATCGGGCGCTCTGGGGCCAACGTCCTGACTTTC.

The sample holds many counts of this clonotype. This may come from a read error, since a much larger clone is one base off. This sequence joins TRBV12-3 or TRBV12-4 and TRBJ2-5; 10 bases map to TRBD2. The CDR3 has 15 residues. The CDR3 DNA reads as TGTGCCAGCAGCCTAACGGGGCTAGCGGGAGAGGCCCAGTACTTC. It encodes CASSLTGLAGEAQYF.

The chain couples TRBV20-1 to TRBJ2-7; 7 bases align to TRBD2. Losses at the gene ends were 7 bases for V and 0 bases for J; bases not matched to a gene: 6. This CDR3 contains 13 residues. Per the germline V gene, CDR1 is DFQATT and CDR2 is SNEGSKA (reference sequence). The CDR3 spells CSVKRGSSYEQYF. DNA for the CDR3: TGCAGTGTGAAGCGGGGCAGCTCCTACGAGCAGTACTTC.

This clonotype was seen many times. The chain carries TRBV28 and TRBJ2-3; D possibly corresponds to TRBD2 (6 bases). The V and J ends lost 5 bases and 0 bases respectively, with 15 bases between them. Germline CDR1 is MDHEN and CDR2 is SYDVKM. The CDR3 has 16 residues. For the CDR3, the DNA is TGTGCCAGCAGTAATTTAGCGGCGTCTAGCACAGATACGCAGTATTTT. Translating gives CASSNLAASSTDTQYF.

The V and J genes are TRBV3-1 and TRBJ2-6, with 12 bases that match TRBD1. The trim removed 4 bases at V and 3 bases at J, leaving 7 bases unmatched. This CDR3 has 18 residues. Germline V gene data show CDR1 as LGHDT and CDR2 as YNNKEL (reference sequence). CDR3 in amino acids: CASSLLRDRGLGANVLTF. For the CDR3, the DNA is TGTGCCAGCAGCCTCCTCCGGGACAGGGGGCTTGGGGCCAACGTCCTGACTTTC.

The chain recombines TRBV27 with TRBJ2-3; 8 bases align to TRBD2. In germline, CDR1 is MNHEY, CDR2 SMNVEV (reference sequence). V was pared by 8 bases and J by 3 bases, with 13 bases of the junction left unmatched. The CDR3 is 16 residues long. The CDR3, as DNA: TGTGCCAGCTCGCCGGTCAGCGGGGGACTGACAGATACGCAGTATTTT. Protein sequence: CASSPVSGGLTDTQYF.

The genes are TRBV14 and TRBJ2-7, with TRBD1 identical over 7 bases. Germline trimming cut 1 base from V and 6 bases from J; bases unmatched to any gene: 3. The CDR3 is 13 amino acids. Germline assignment: CDR1 SGHDN and CDR2 FVKESK. CDR3 protein: CASSQVPGGEQYF. As DNA, the CDR3 is TGTGCCAGCAGCCAAGTCCCAGGGGGCGAGCAGTACTTC.

The rearrangement joins TRBV4-1 to TRBJ1-2; no reliable D call. V was pared by 4 bases and J by 2 bases, with 17 bases between. The germline V gene encodes CDR1 MGHRA and CDR2 YSYEKL. The CDR3 extends over 16 amino acids. The CDR3 DNA follows: TGCGCCAGCAGCCTAGAACCCCGGAGTGGGAACTATGGCTACACCTTC. This encodes CASSLEPRSGNYGYTF.

This clonotype was counted at least ten times. The gene calls are TRBV7-9 and TRBJ2-7; D is ambiguous. The length of the CDR3 is 16 residues. Germline assignment: CDR1 SEHNR and CDR2 FQNEAQ (reference sequence). The V and J ends lost 0 bases and 0 bases respectively, with 12 bases between them. CDR3 loop: CASSLAPDVYSYEQYF. CDR3 coding DNA: TGTGCCAGCAGCTTAGCGCCGGATGTTTACTCCTACGAGCAGTACTTC.

V usage is TRBV19 and J usage is TRBJ1-5; a weak D match, TRBD1 (6 bases). Trimming took 4 bases from V and 6 from J, leaving 16 bases between them. The CDR3 loop spans 15 amino acids. Per the germline V gene, CDR1 is LNHDA and CDR2 is SQIVND (reference sequence). In nucleotides, the CDR3 is TGTGCCAGTAGTACCCCCGGACAGTGGGTTCAGCCCCAGCATTTT. Translating it yields CASSTPGQWVQPQHF.

This clonotype was seen a few times. The chain has TRBV14 and TRBJ2-7; no firm D call. This CDR3 spans 15 amino acids. Looked up from germline, CDR1 is SGHDN and CDR2 is FVKESK. V was trimmed by 0 bases and J by 3 bases, leaving 12 bases between them. CDR3 sequence: CASSQDRKGNYEQYF. The DNA of the CDR3 is TGTGCCAGCAGCCAAGATCGGAAGGGAAACTACGAGCAGTACTTC.

This clonotype was seen at least ten times. This chain's CDR3 is CASSEIRGTGELFF. CDR3 nucleotides: TGTGCCAGCAGTGAAATACGGGGGACCGGGGAGCTGTTTTTT. The genes are TRBV6-1 and TRBJ2-2; a weak D match, TRBD2 (6 bases). Germline-derived CDR1 and CDR2 are MNHNS and SASEGT. The CDR3 totals 14 residues. The ends were cut back, 2 bases at V and 5 bases at J, with 9 bases in the middle.